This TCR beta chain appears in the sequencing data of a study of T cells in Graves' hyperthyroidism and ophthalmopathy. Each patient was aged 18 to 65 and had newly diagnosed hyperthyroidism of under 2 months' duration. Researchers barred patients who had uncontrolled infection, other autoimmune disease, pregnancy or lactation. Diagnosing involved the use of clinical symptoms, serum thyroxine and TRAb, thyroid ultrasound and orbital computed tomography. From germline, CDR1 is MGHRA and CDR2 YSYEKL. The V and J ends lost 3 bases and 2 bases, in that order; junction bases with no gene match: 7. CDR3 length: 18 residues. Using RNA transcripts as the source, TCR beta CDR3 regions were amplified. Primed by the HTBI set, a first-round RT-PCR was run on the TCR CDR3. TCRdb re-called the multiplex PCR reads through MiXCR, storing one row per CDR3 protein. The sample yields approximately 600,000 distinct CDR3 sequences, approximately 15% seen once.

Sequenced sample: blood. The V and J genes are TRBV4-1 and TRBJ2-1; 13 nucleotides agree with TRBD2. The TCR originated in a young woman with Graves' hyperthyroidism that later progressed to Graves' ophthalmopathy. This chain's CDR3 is CASSQRTSGGGAYNEQFF. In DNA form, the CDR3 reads TGCGCCAGCAGCCAGCGAACTAGCGGGGGGGGGGCCTACAATGAGCAGTTCTTC.